Following are 23 T cell receptor beta chains from one sample sequenced in a study of CD8+ T cells in alopecia areata. This sample's treatment: oral pan-JAK inhibitor, 5-10 mg twice daily. Following RNA extraction, reverse transcription yielded cDNA that acted as the sequencing template. Only in-frame clones appear in the TCRdb table, and some are missing; sequencing was by immunoSEQ multiplex PCR. The table includes fewer than 110,000 clones, roughly 56% detected once. Sample: CD8+ T cells sorted from blood, taken at roughly week 55, from a patient treated with tofacitinib. Source of these receptors: a human donor with alopecia areata.

V and J are TRBV4-2 and TRBJ1-1, with D hard to call. The CDR3 spans 14 residues. Germline CDR1 LGHNA, CDR2 YNFKEQ. V gave up 1 base and J gave up 3 bases, with 9 bases separating them. The CDR3, as DNA: TGTGCCAGCAGCCAAGTTATGGGGTACACTGAAGCTTTCTTT. Translated, it gives CASSQVMGYTEAFF.

The chain joins TRBV27 to TRBJ2-3, with D uncertain. The V end lost 5 bases, the J end lost 0 bases, and 3 bases lay between the germline ends. CDR1 and CDR2 (germline): MNHEY, SMNVEV (reference sequence). CDR3 length: 12 residues. The CDR3 region is CASSRSTDTQYF. In nucleotides, the CDR3 is TGTGCCAGCAGTCGTAGCACAGATACGCAGTATTTT.

This clone was counted between two and nine times. The J gene is TRBJ2-7, the V gene TRBV29-1; D tentatively fits TRBD1 or TRBD2 (5 bases each). Per germline, CDR1 SQVTM and CDR2 ANQGSEA. The CDR3 length is 12 residues. Trimming left V 6 bases short and J 5 bases short, with 14 bases between. The CDR3 region is CSVEGRFNEQYF. In DNA form, the CDR3 reads TGCAGCGTAGAGGGACGGTTCAACGAGCAGTACTTC.

This clone came up a few times. Written as DNA, the CDR3 is TGTGCCAGCAGCCCTAGACAGGGTGGCTACACCTTC. Its protein product is CASSPRQGGYTF. The chain links TRBV7-9 to TRBJ1-2; TRBD1 aligns across 7 bases. This CDR3 is built from 12 residues. J gave up 7 bases and V 5 bases, and 4 bases lay outside the gene matches. The germline V gene has CDR1 SEHNR and CDR2 FQNEAQ (reference sequence).

The sample holds one count of this clone. The rearrangement links TRBV27 to TRBJ2-3, with D unclear. The CDR3 is 14 residues long. The ends were cut back, 8 bases at V and 1 base at J, with 13 bases in the middle. Germline assignment: CDR1 MNHEY and CDR2 SMNVEV (reference sequence). Here the CDR3 reads CASLPVVGTDTQYF. CDR3 in DNA: TGTGCCAGCCTCCCGGTAGTCGGCACAGATACGCAGTATTTT.

The chain carries TRBV7-9 and TRBJ1-4, with a possible D match to TRBD1 (6 bases). The germline V gene encodes CDR1 SEHNR and CDR2 FQNEAQ (reference sequence). The ends were cut back, 4 bases at V and 11 bases at J, with 11 bases in the middle. This CDR3 is 12 amino acids long. CDR3 protein: CASSSAGVKLFF. CDR3 coding DNA: TGTGCCAGCAGCTCCGCAGGGGTCAAACTGTTTTTT.

The chain carries TRBV10-3 and TRBJ2-7, with D possibly TRBD2 on 6 matching bases. In germline, CDR1 is ENHRY, CDR2 SYGVKD. This CDR3 has 15 residues. The V end was cut by 3 bases, the J end by 2 bases, with 14 bases between. CDR3 DNA sequence: TGTGCCATCAGTGATTCCGGAGGGACCACCTACGAGCAGTACTTC. Translated: CAISDSGGTTYEQYF.

J is TRBJ1-1 and V is TRBV5-4, with D possibly TRBD1 on 5 matching bases. CDR1 SGHNT and CDR2 YYREEE come from the germline V gene (reference sequence). The CDR3 extends over 13 amino acids. Trimming shortened V by 2 bases and J by 10 bases, and 15 bases separated the two germline ends. The CDR3 protein is CASSFGQGSGAFF. The CDR3, as DNA: TGTGCCAGCAGCTTCGGCCAGGGCTCCGGAGCTTTCTTT. Full variable domain (rest looked up from reference TRBV5-4 and TRBJ1-1): ETGVTQSPTHLIKTRGQQVTLRCSSQSGHNTVSWYQQALGQGPQFIFQYYREEENGRGNFPPRFSGLQFPNYSSELNVNALELDDSALYLCASSFGQGSGAFFGQGTRLTVV.

The chain recombines TRBV13 with TRBJ1-5; maybe TRBD1 (6 bases). The ends were cut back, 6 bases at V and 5 bases at J, with 8 bases in the middle. Germline CDR1 and CDR2: PRHDT and FYEKMQ (reference sequence). This CDR3 is built from 12 residues. The DNA for the CDR3 is TGTGCCAGCAGTAAGGGGGATCAGCCCCAGCATTTT. Translation: CASSKGDQPQHF.

V is TRBV30 and J is TRBJ1-1; D remains unclear. This CDR3 spans 13 amino acids. Trimming removed 0 bases from V and 7 bases from J, with 12 bases in between. Germline loops: CDR1 GTSNPN, CDR2 SVGIG (reference sequence). The DNA for the CDR3 is TGTGCCTGGAGTGTAGACGGCGGCTTTGAAGCTTTCTTT. Its translation is CAWSVDGGFEAFF.

This clone was seen a handful of times. This CDR3 is CASSSSHSTGTEAFF. In DNA, the CDR3 is TGTGCCAGCAGCTCCTCTCATTCGACCGGCACTGAAGCTTTCTTT. V gene TRBV7-9 combines with J gene TRBJ1-1; no reliable D call. V lost 4 bases and J 4 bases, leaving 16 bases between the germline ends. The V gene's germline CDR1 is SEHNR and CDR2 FQNEAQ (reference sequence). The CDR3 consists of 15 residues. The full variable domain, completed using reference TRBV7-9 and TRBJ1-1, is DTGVSQNPRHKITKRGQNVTFRCDPISEHNRLYWYRQTLGQGPEFLTYFQNEAQLEKSRLLSDRFSAERPKGSFSTLEIQRTEQGDSAMYLCASSSSHSTGTEAFFGQGTRLTVV.

This sequence joins TRBV4-2 and TRBJ2-2, with D perhaps TRBD1 (6 bases). Trimming removed 0 bases at V and 3 bases at J, with 8 bases between. CDR3 length: 15 amino acids. Germline assignment: CDR1 LGHNA and CDR2 YNFKEQ. The DNA of the CDR3 is TGTGCCAGCAGCCAAGAGGGGGCGGACACCGGGGAGCTGTTTTTT. Residues: CASSQEGADTGELFF.

This clone appeared a few times. V and J are TRBV7-9 and TRBJ2-3, with a weak D call TRBD2 (6 bases). The germline V gene encodes CDR1 SEHNR and CDR2 FQNEAQ (reference sequence). The CDR3 runs to 14 residues. V was trimmed by 1 base and J by 5 bases, leaving 10 bases between them. The CDR3 here is CASSLEGGEDTQYF. The CDR3 nucleotides are TGTGCCAGCAGCTTAGAAGGCGGGGAAGATACGCAGTATTTT.

The chain joins TRBV18 to TRBJ2-5; no clear D. V was pared by 1 base and J by 5 bases, with 17 bases between. This CDR3 has 16 residues. CDR1 is KGHSH, CDR2 LQKENI, per germline. CDR3 DNA sequence: TGTGCCAGCTCACCACGGGTATGGCGGCTGCAGGAGACCCAGTACTTC. It encodes CASSPRVWRLQETQYF. The variable domain in full, with the rest retrieved from reference TRBV18 and TRBJ2-5, is NAGVMQNPRHLVRRRGQEARLRCSPMKGHSHVYWYRQLPEEGLKFMVYLQKENIIDESGMPKERFSAEFPKEGPSILRIQQVVRGDSAAYFCASSPRVWRLQETQYFGPGTRLLVL.

The chain recombines TRBV11-2 with TRBJ2-3; tentatively, D is TRBD1 (6 bases). This CDR3 comprises 14 residues. V was cut by 4 bases and J by 0 bases, with 8 bases left in between. CDR1 is SGHAT, CDR2 FQNNGV, per germline. The CDR3 DNA reads TGTGCCAGCAGCTCGGACAGAAGCACAGATACGCAGTATTTT. Translation gives CASSSDRSTDTQYF.

V is TRBV6-5 and J is TRBJ2-7, with D possibly being TRBD1 or TRBD2 (5 bases each). The CDR3 sequence is 14 residues long. With 2 bases removed from V and 0 bases from J, the gap between germline ends came to 8 bases. Germline assignment: CDR1 MNHEY and CDR2 SVGAGI. CDR3 coding DNA: TGTGCCAGCAGTTACGCAGGGAGCTCCTACGAGCAGTACTTC. This sequence encodes CASSYAGSSYEQYF.

At least ten counts were recorded for this clone. The chain combines TRBV12-5 with TRBJ2-3, with D tentatively TRBD1 or TRBD2 (5 bases each). Germline V lookup: CDR1 LGHNT, CDR2 FRNRAP. The V gene lost 9 bases and the J gene lost 4 bases, with 20 bases spanning the gap. The CDR3 loop spans 15 amino acids. CDR3 region: CASDTGTLAPDTQYF. In DNA, the CDR3 is TGTGCTAGCGACACCGGGACCCTGGCCCCAGATACGCAGTATTTT.

The chain has TRBV15 and TRBJ1-2; D unclear. Trimming removed 5 bases at V and 7 bases at J, with 14 bases between. This CDR3 comprises 13 residues. The germline gives CDR1 LNHNV, CDR2 YYDKDF (reference sequence). The CDR3 nucleotides read TGTGCCACCAGCGGCGTCTCTAGGGTTGGCTACACCTTC. Its translation is CATSGVSRVGYTF.

The CDR3 DNA is TGTGCCAGCAGCGGTTCCGGGACAGGGGGAGAGACCCAGTACTTC. Translation gives CASSGSGTGGETQYF. The chain is built from TRBV9 and TRBJ2-5; 11 nucleotides align to TRBD1. With V trimmed by 3 bases and J by 4 bases, 5 bases remained unmatched. The CDR3 is made up of 15 amino acids. Germline lookup yields CDR1 SGDLS and CDR2 YYNGEE.

The V call is TRBV2, the J call TRBJ1-2; 7 bases are shared with TRBD1. Per the germline V gene, CDR1 is SNHLY and CDR2 is FYNNEI. J gave up 5 bases and V 6 bases, and 3 bases lay outside the gene matches. This CDR3 contains 12 residues. CDR3 in DNA: TGTGCCAGCAGGGGGACAGTTTATGGCTACACCTTC. Translated: CASRGTVYGYTF.

The chain recombines TRBV19 with TRBJ1-1; D not resolved. CDR3 size: 12 residues. The germline CDR1 and CDR2 sequences are LNHDA and SQIVND (reference sequence). The V and J ends lost 9 bases and 3 bases respectively, with 11 bases between them. The CDR3 protein is CASGGIYTEAFF. DNA of the CDR3: TGTGCCAGCGGAGGGATTTACACTGAAGCTTTCTTT.

This CDR3 is CASSLGTRDYYEQYF. The CDR3, as DNA: TGCGCCAGCAGCTTGGGTACGAGGGACTACTACGAGCAGTACTTC. V is TRBV5-1 and J is TRBJ2-7; 7 nucleotides agree with TRBD2. Germline assignment: CDR1 SGHRS and CDR2 YFSETQ. V trimming: 0 bases; J trimming: 3 bases; junction bases outside the gene matches: 6. The CDR3 runs to 15 residues.

The V call is TRBV10-2, the J call TRBJ1-1; D unclear. There are 11 residues in the CDR3. The V gene lost 9 bases and the J gene lost 8 bases, with 13 bases spanning the gap. CDR1 is WSHSY, CDR2 SAAADI, per germline. CDR3 coding DNA: TGCGCCAGTCTTAAGGGTGCCGAAGCTTTCTTT. Protein sequence: CASLKGAEAFF.